This T cell receptor (beta chain) was captured by sequencing in a study of CD8+ T cells in alopecia areata. In each case, RNA was isolated and then reverse transcribed into cDNA as the sequencing template. Repertoires were generated with immunoSEQ multiplex PCR, while TCRdb's copy carries only in-frame clones and drops some. In the table there are under 200,000 clones, approximately 65% of which are singletons. The sample's treatment: oral pan-JAK inhibitor, 5-10 mg twice daily. This CDR3 contains 14 residues. Trimming stripped 5 bases from V and 10 bases from J, with 17 bases between. CDR1 is SGHAT and CDR2 is FQNNGV in the germline V gene.

The clonotype originates from a human donor with alopecia areata. The rearrangement joins TRBV11-2 to TRBJ2-2; D gene uncertain. The starting material was CD4+ T cells sorted from blood, obtained at week 4, from a patient treated with tofacitinib. The CDR3 coding sequence is TGTGCCAGCAGCCCCCGATCCGGGCCCCCGGAGCTGTTTTTT. It specifies CASSPRSGPPELFF.